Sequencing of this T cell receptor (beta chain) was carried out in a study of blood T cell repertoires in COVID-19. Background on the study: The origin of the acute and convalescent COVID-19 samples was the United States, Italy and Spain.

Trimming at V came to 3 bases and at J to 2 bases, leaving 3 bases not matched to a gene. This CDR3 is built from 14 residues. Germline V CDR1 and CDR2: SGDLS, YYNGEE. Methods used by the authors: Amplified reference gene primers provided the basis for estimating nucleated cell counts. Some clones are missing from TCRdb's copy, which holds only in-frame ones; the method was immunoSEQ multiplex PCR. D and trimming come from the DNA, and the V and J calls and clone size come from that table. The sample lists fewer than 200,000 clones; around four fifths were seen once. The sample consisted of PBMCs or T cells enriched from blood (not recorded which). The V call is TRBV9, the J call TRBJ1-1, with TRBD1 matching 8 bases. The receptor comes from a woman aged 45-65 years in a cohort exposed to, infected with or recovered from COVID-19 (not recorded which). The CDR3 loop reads CASSAAGGNTEAFF. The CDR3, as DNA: TGTGCCAGCAGCGCGGCAGGGGGCAACACTGAAGCTTTCTTT.